The entry that follows covers one T cell receptor beta chain sequence. The source of the sample is a study of blood T cell repertoires in COVID-19. Overall study context: Acute and convalescent COVID-19 samples came from the United States, Italy and Spain.

Per the authors' pipeline: Reference gene primer amplification gave nucleated cell count estimates. The repertoire was sequenced with immunoSEQ multiplex PCR; TCRdb's copy has only in-frame clones and lacks some. The D gene and trimming were derived from the DNA, and the V and J assignments and clone size from that table. Of around 160,000 clones in the sample, roughly four fifths were seen once. CDR1 is SEHNR, CDR2 FQNEAQ, per germline (reference sequence). The V gene end was trimmed by 3 bases and the J gene end by 8 bases; junction bases not matched to a gene: 6. This CDR3 contains 14 residues. The chain links TRBV7-9 to TRBJ1-4, with 7 positions matching TRBD1. This sequence was found in a human donor with acute or convalescent COVID-19. The donor label of this sample is uncertain. The sample was peripheral blood. CDR3 sequence reads: CASSFDRVWEKLFF. CDR3 sequence (DNA): TGTGCCAGCAGCTTTGACAGGGTGTGGGAAAAACTGTTTTTT.